The clone carrying this T cell receptor beta chain was seen a handful of times. Its specificity is not known. The source of the sample is a study of graft-versus-host responses after intestinal transplantation. Whole-study context: Anti-thymocyte globulin induction preceded roughly 3 years of tacrolimus and steroid maintenance in all recipients. Overall study results and limits: GvH clones were identified in recipient marrow, with some first appearing in ileum or blood.

V was trimmed by 5 bases and J by 3 bases, leaving 2 bases between them. This CDR3 contains 10 residues. Germline CDR1 MDHEN, CDR2 SYDVKM. Profiled with immunoSEQ multiplex PCR; TCRdb holds only in-frame clones, not every one. The sample lists fewer than 130,000 clones, roughly 93% occurring once. The V and J genes are TRBV28 and TRBJ2-7, with no clear D. This clonotype was obtained from a human donor who received an intestinal transplant. This specimen was unstimulated CD8+ T cells sorted from spleen or lymph node cells, taken before intestinal transplant. The CDR3 is CASSDYEQYF. The DNA for the CDR3 is TGTGCCAGCAGTGACTACGAGCAGTACTTC.